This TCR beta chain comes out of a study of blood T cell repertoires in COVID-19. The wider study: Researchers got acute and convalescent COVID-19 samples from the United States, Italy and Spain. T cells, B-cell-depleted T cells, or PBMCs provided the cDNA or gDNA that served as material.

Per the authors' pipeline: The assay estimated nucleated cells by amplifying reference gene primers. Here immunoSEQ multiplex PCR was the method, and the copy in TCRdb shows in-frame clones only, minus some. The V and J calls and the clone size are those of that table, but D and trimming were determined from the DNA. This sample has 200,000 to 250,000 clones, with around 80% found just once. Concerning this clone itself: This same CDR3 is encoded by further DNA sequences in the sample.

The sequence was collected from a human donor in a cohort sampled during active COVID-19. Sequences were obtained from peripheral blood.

This chain's CDR3 is CASSLGQGRDTQYF. DNA for the CDR3: TGCGCCAGCAGCTTAGGACAGGGCAGAGATACGCAGTATTTT. V and J are TRBV5-1 and TRBJ2-3; 8 nucleotides agree with TRBD1. Trimming cost V 2 bases and J 5 bases; bases outside gene matches: 4. Germline CDR1 reads SGHRS; CDR2 reads YFSETQ. The CDR3 length is 14 residues. Supplemented by reference TRBV5-1 and TRBJ2-3, the full variable domain reads KAGVTQTPRYLIKTRGQQVTLSCSPISGHRSVSWYQQTPGQGLQFLFEYFSETQRNKGNFPGRFSGRQFSNSRSEMNVSTLELGDSALYLCASSLGQGRDTQYFGPGTRLTVL.